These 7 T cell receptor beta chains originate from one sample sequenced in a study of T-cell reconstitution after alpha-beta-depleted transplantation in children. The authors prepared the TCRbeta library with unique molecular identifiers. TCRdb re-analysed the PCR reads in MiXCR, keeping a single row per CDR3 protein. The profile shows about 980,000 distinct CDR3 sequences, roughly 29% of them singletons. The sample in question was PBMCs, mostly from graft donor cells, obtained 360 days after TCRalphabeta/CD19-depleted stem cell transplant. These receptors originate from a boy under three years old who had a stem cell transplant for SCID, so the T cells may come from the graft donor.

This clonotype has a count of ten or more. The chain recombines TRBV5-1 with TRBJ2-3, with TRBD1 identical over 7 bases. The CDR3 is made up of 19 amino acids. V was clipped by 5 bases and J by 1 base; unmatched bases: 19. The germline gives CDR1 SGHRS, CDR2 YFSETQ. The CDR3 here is CASRWPSVKGARGTDTQYF. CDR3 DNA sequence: TGCGCCAGCAGATGGCCCTCTGTTAAGGGGGCGCGGGGCACAGATACGCAGTATTTT.

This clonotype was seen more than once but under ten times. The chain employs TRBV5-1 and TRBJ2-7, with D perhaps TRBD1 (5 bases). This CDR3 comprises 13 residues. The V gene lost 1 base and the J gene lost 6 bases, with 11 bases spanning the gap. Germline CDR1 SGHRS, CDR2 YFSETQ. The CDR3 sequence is CASSLPGFGEQYF. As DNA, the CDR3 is TGCGCCAGCAGCTTGCCAGGGTTCGGCGAGCAGTACTTC. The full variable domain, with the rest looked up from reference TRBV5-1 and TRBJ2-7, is KAGVTQTPRYLIKTRGQQVTLSCSPISGHRSVSWYQQTPGQGLQFLFEYFSETQRNKGNFPGRFSGRQFSNSRSEMNVSTLELGDSALYLCASSLPGFGEQYFGPGTRLTVT.

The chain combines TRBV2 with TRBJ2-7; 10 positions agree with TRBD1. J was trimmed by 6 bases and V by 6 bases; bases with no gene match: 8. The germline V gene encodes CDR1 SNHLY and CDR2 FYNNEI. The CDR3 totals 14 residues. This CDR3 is CASRGQGLGVEQYF. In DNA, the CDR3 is TGTGCCAGCAGGGGACAGGGGCTAGGGGTCGAGCAGTACTTC.

The CDR3: CASSIGTGTNYGYTF. The CDR3, as DNA: TGTGCCAGTAGTATCGGCACAGGGACTAACTATGGCTACACCTTC. V is TRBV19 and J is TRBJ1-2; TRBD1 might be the D (6 bases). This CDR3 region has 15 residues. From germline, CDR1 is LNHDA and CDR2 SQIVND (reference sequence). Trimming took 3 bases from V and 0 from J, leaving 11 bases between them.

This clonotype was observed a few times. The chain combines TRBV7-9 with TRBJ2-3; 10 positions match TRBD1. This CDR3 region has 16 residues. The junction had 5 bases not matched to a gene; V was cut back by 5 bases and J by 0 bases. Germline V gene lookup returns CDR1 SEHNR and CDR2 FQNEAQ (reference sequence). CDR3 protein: CASSPRQGASTDTQYF. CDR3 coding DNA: TGTGCCAGCAGCCCCCGACAGGGGGCAAGCACAGATACGCAGTATTTT.

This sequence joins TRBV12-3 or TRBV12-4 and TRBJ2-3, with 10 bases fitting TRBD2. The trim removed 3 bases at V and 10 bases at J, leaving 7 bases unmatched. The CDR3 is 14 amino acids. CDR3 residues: CASSFEVAGGPQYF. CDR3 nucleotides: TGTGCCAGCAGTTTCGAGGTAGCGGGGGGCCCGCAGTATTTT.

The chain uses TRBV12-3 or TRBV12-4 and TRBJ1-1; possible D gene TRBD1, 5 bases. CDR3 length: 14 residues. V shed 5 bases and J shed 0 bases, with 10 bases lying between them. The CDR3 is CASSPQQVNTEAFF. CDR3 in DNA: TGTGCCAGCAGTCCACAACAGGTGAACACTGAAGCTTTCTTT.